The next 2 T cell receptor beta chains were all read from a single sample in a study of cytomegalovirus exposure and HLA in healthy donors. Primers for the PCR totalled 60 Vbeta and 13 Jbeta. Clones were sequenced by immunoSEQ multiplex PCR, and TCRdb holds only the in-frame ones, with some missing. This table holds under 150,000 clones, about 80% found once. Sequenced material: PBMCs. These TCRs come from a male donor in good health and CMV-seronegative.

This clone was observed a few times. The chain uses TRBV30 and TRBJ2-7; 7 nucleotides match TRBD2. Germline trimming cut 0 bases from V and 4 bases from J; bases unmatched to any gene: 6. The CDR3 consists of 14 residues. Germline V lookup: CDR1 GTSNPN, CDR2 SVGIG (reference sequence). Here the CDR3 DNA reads TGTGCCTGGAGTGTAGAGGGGCGGGGGTACGAGCAGTACTTC. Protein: CAWSVEGRGYEQYF. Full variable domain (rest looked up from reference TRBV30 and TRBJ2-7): SQTIHQWPATLVQPVGSPLSLECTVEGTSNPNLYWYRQAAGRGLQLLFYSVGIGQISSEVPQNLSASRPQDRQFILSSKKLLLSDSGFYLCAWSVEGRGYEQYFGPGTRLTVT.

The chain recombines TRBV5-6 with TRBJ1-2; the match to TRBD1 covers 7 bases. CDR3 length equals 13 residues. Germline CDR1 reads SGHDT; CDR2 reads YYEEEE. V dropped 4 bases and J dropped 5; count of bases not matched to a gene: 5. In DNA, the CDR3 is TGTGCCAGCAGCGCGGGGACAGCGTATGGCTACACCTTC. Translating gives CASSAGTAYGYTF.